One sample yielded the 20 T cell receptor beta chains listed below, sequenced in a study of PD-1 blockade in classical Hodgkin lymphoma. Time point in this sample: cycle 4 day 1 (C4D1), after 5 to 7 weeks of nivolumab. After autologous stem cell transplantation all patients relapsed, and prior brentuximab vedotin exposure differed between cohorts. Only in-frame clones appear in the TCRdb table, and some are missing; sequencing was by immunoSEQ multiplex PCR. The sample has 45,000 to 60,000 clones, over 70% seen once. Sample: peripheral blood mononuclear cells (PBMCs), taken before the fourth cycle of nivolumab. These receptors all stem from a human donor with classical Hodgkin lymphoma.

J is TRBJ2-7 and V is TRBV5-4; TRBD1 is a possible D gene (5 bases). The germline V gene has CDR1 SGHNT and CDR2 YYREEE (reference sequence). This CDR3 is 13 amino acids long. V shed 1 base and J shed 7 bases, with 12 bases lying between them. The CDR3 bases are TGTGCCAGCAGCTTGTCGAGACAGAAGGAGCAGTACTTC. It codes for CASSLSRQKEQYF.

This clone was seen once. This chain uses TRBV4-1 with TRBJ1-3, with D hard to call. CDR3 length: 14 residues. From germline, CDR1 is MGHRA and CDR2 YSYEKL. Trimming removed 1 base at V and 5 bases at J, with 9 bases between. The chain's CDR3 is CASSQVGSRNTIYF. CDR3 coding DNA: TGCGCCAGCAGCCAAGTCGGCAGTAGAAACACCATATATTTT.

V usage is TRBV5-4 and J usage is TRBJ2-7; TRBD2 matches 10 bases. Germline values: CDR1 SGHNT, CDR2 YYREEE (reference sequence). The CDR3 sequence is 14 residues long. J gave up 7 bases and V 10 bases, and 14 bases lay outside the gene matches. The CDR3 DNA is TGTGCCGGATCTAGCGGGAGAAGTTTCGGGGAGCAGTACTTC. Amino acids: CAGSSGRSFGEQYF.

The chain couples TRBV19 to TRBJ1-2; the match to TRBD1 covers 7 bases. J lost 5 bases, V lost 7 bases, and 13 bases had no gene match. The CDR3 totals 15 residues. CDR1 and CDR2 from the germline V gene are LNHDA and SQIVND (reference sequence). CDR3 sequence: CASTVDRQANYGYTF. CDR3 coding DNA: TGTGCCAGTACGGTGGACAGGCAAGCAAATTATGGCTACACCTTC. Full variable domain (outside the CDR3, taken from reference TRBV19 and TRBJ1-2): DGGITQSPKYLFRKEGQNVTLSCEQNLNHDAMYWYRQDPGQGLRLIYYSQIVNDFQKGDIAEGYSVSREKKESFPLTVTSAQKNPTAFYLCASTVDRQANYGYTFGSGTRLTVV.

The chain uses TRBV7-9 and TRBJ1-2; D might be TRBD1 (6 bases). From germline, CDR1 is SEHNR and CDR2 FQNEAQ (reference sequence). The CDR3 is 16 amino acids. Trimming cost V 4 bases and J 2 bases, with 17 bases left between them. This chain's CDR3 is CASSSQVGAGNYGYTF. For the CDR3, the DNA is TGTGCCAGCAGCTCTCAGGTGGGGGCAGGGAACTATGGCTACACCTTC.

The chain recombines TRBV6-5 with TRBJ2-7, with a weak D call TRBD1 (5 bases). Germline CDR1 reads MNHEY; CDR2 reads SVGAGI. This CDR3 is built from 13 residues. With 6 bases removed from V and 7 bases from J, the gap between germline ends came to 16 bases. The CDR3 sequence: CASSTTGAWEQYF. The DNA for the CDR3 is TGTGCCAGCAGCACAACAGGAGCCTGGGAGCAGTACTTC.

This sequence joins TRBV5-1 and TRBJ2-3; the match to TRBD2 covers 10 bases. The CDR3 has 15 residues. Germline values: CDR1 SGHRS, CDR2 YFSETQ. Trimming cost V 0 bases and J 3 bases; bases outside gene matches: 1. The CDR3 sequence is CASSLDSGRTDTQYF. The DNA for the CDR3 is TGCGCCAGCAGCTTGGATAGCGGGAGGACAGATACGCAGTATTTT.

The chain uses TRBV10-2 and TRBJ1-2; 9 bases agree with TRBD1. The trim removed 2 bases at V and 5 bases at J, leaving 3 bases unmatched. The CDR3 spans 14 residues. Germline loops: CDR1 WSHSY, CDR2 SAAADI. CDR3 loop: CASSEDRGKYGYTF. The CDR3 region has the DNA TGCGCCAGCAGTGAGGACAGGGGGAAGTATGGCTACACCTTC.

The chain joins TRBV4-1 to TRBJ2-1; D ambiguous. This CDR3 has 16 amino acids. V was cut by 0 bases and J by 0 bases, with 9 bases left in between. Germline assignment: CDR1 MGHRA and CDR2 YSYEKL. The CDR3, as DNA: TGCGCCAGCAGCCAAGACGGGCGGAACTCCTACAATGAGCAGTTCTTC. Its translation is CASSQDGRNSYNEQFF.

This clone was observed a handful of times. This CDR3 is CAWSPLAAGLNSPLHF. In DNA, the CDR3 is TGTGCCTGGTCCCCCCTTGCGGCAGGCCTTAATTCACCCCTCCACTTT. The chain employs TRBV30 and TRBJ1-6, with unresolved D. Trimming left V 5 bases short and J 6 bases short, with 20 bases between. The CDR3 contains 16 residues. CDR1 and CDR2 from the germline V gene are GTSNPN and SVGIG (reference sequence).

This chain joins TRBV6-6 and TRBJ1-1; D not certain. The V and J ends lost 0 bases and 5 bases respectively, with 10 bases between them. The V gene's germline CDR1 is MNHNY and CDR2 SVGAGI (reference sequence). The CDR3 covers 14 residues. The DNA of the CDR3 is TGTGCCAGCAGTTACTCCCAGGAAGCTACTGAAGCTTTCTTT. Amino acid sequence: CASSYSQEATEAFF.

V gene TRBV6-6 combines with J gene TRBJ1-5; the D is unclear. CDR1 is MNHNY, CDR2 SVGAGI, per germline (reference sequence). CDR3 length: 13 amino acids. Trimming stripped 3 bases from V and 0 bases from J, with 3 bases between. CDR3 DNA: TGTGCCAGCAGTTATTATAGCAATCAGCCCCAGCATTTT. Translating it yields CASSYYSNQPQHF.

The rearrangement links TRBV5-6 to TRBJ2-1; D is perhaps TRBD1 or TRBD2 (5 bases each). Trimming removed 3 bases at V and 7 bases at J, with 11 bases between. CDR3 length: 13 amino acids. Germline V lookup: CDR1 SGHDT, CDR2 YYEEEE. This chain's CDR3 is CASSSGPGNEQFF. CDR3 sequence (DNA): TGTGCCAGCAGCTCGGGACCGGGTAATGAGCAGTTCTTC.

The rearrangement joins TRBV29-1 to TRBJ1-2; possible D gene TRBD1, 5 bases. Trimming cost V 2 bases and J 4 bases, with 14 bases left between them. Germline V gene lookup returns CDR1 SQVTM and CDR2 ANQGSEA. CDR3 length equals 14 residues. CDR3 sequence reads: CSVETEGRLYGYTF. CDR3 nucleotides: TGCAGCGTTGAAACTGAGGGACGCCTCTATGGCTACACCTTC.

This chain uses TRBV6-5 with TRBJ1-1, with TRBD1 as a possible D gene (5 bases). Germline V gives CDR1 MNHEY, CDR2 SVGAGI. Trimming took 2 bases from V and 2 from J, leaving 9 bases between them. CDR3 length: 14 residues. CDR3 nucleotides: TGTGCCAGCAGTTACAGGGGCCTTAACACTGAAGCTTTCTTT. Translating gives CASSYRGLNTEAFF.

The chain links TRBV7-3 to TRBJ2-2; D remains unclear. This CDR3 is built from 15 residues. Germline lookup yields CDR1 SGHTA and CDR2 FQGTGA. Trimming shortened V by 1 base and J by 4 bases, and 10 bases separated the two germline ends. CDR3 protein: CASSLSSVGTGELFF. The CDR3 DNA follows: TGTGCCAGCAGCTTAAGTTCCGTTGGCACCGGGGAGCTGTTTTTT.

This clone was detected a few times. The V gene is TRBV6-6, the J gene TRBJ1-2, with D uncertain. V lost 0 bases to trimming and J lost 5 bases, with 7 bases between them. This CDR3 region has 13 residues. The germline gives CDR1 MNHNY, CDR2 SVGAGI (reference sequence). CDR3 sequence (DNA): TGTGCCAGCAGTTACTCGAACGTATATGGCTACACCTTC. Its protein product is CASSYSNVYGYTF.

V gene TRBV5-4 combines with J gene TRBJ2-5; D is uncertain. In germline, CDR1 is SGHNT, CDR2 YYREEE (reference sequence). The V end was cut by 5 bases, the J end by 1 base, with 15 bases between. The CDR3 is made up of 15 amino acids. CDR3 sequence reads: CASSFQDYLQETQYF. The CDR3 region has the DNA TGTGCCAGCAGTTTTCAGGATTACCTCCAAGAGACCCAGTACTTC.

In the case of this clone: The sample holds other DNA sequences that translate to the same CDR3. The chain combines TRBV7-2 with TRBJ1-3; no firm D call. CDR3 size: 14 residues. Germline CDR1 and CDR2: SGHTA and FQGNSA. Trimming cost V 1 base and J 4 bases, with 8 bases left between them. The CDR3 here is CASSLVGQGNTIYF. In DNA form, the CDR3 reads TGTGCCAGCAGCTTAGTCGGGCAGGGAAACACCATATATTTT.

This chain links TRBV6-1 with TRBJ1-5, with D unclear. The length of the CDR3 is 16 residues. Between the trimmed V and J ends, which lost 1 base and 0 bases, there was a span of 10 bases. Germline-derived CDR1 and CDR2 are MNHNS and SASEGT. The CDR3 region has the DNA TGTGCCAGCAGTGAAGGCGACGGTTATAGCAATCAGCCCCAGCATTTT. It encodes CASSEGDGYSNQPQHF.